Shown below are 31 T cell receptor beta chains from a single sample sequenced in a study of response to subunit inactivated influenza vaccine. TCRdb processed the RT-PCR reads anew with MiXCR; each CDR3 protein has one entry. The sample consists of hundreds of thousands of distinct CDR3 sequences, 10% to 15% of them appearing once. Sequencing used PBMCs from blood, obtained 35 to 45 days after vaccination. These receptors were obtained from a man between 50 and 59 years old who received an inactivated influenza vaccine.

At least ten counts were recorded for this clonotype. The chain couples TRBV5-6 to TRBJ2-2; D not certain. Looked up from germline, CDR1 is SGHDT and CDR2 is YYEEEE. The CDR3 totals 14 residues. V gave up 0 bases and J gave up 3 bases, with 6 bases separating them. This CDR3 is CASSLDVHTGELFF. As DNA, the CDR3 is TGTGCCAGCAGCTTGGACGTTCACACCGGGGAGCTGTTTTTT. The whole variable domain, filled in from reference TRBV5-6 and TRBJ2-2, reads DAGVTQSPTHLIKTRGQQVTLRCSPKSGHDTVSWYQQALGQGPQFIFQYYEEEERQRGNFPDRFSGHQFPNYSSELNVNALLLGDSALYLCASSLDVHTGELFFGEGSRLTVL.

The table lists this clonotype with a few counts. J is TRBJ2-3 and V is TRBV6-5; D unresolved. The CDR3 totals 15 residues. Trimming removed 0 bases from V and 2 bases from J, with 9 bases in between. Germline V gene sequence: CDR1 MNHEY, CDR2 SVGAGI. CDR3 coding DNA: TGTGCCAGCAGTTACTCTGGGCAGACCACAGATACGCAGTATTTT. This codes for CASSYSGQTTDTQYF.

This clonotype was counted ten times or more. V and J are TRBV11-2 and TRBJ2-5, with 7 bases aligning to TRBD2. Trimming took 4 bases from V and 4 from J; bases not matched to a gene: 9. The CDR3 loop spans 15 amino acids. The V gene's germline CDR1 is SGHAT and CDR2 FQNNGV. The CDR3 coding sequence is TGTGCCAGCAGCTGGGCGTCTAGCGGTGGAGAGACCCAGTACTTC. Translating gives CASSWASSGGETQYF.

Only a few counts were recorded for this clonotype. The chain links TRBV7-8 to TRBJ1-1; the match to TRBD1 covers 9 bases. The CDR3 extends over 16 amino acids. The V gene end was trimmed by 5 bases and the J gene end by 1 base; junction bases not matched to a gene: 8. Looked up from germline, CDR1 is SGHVS and CDR2 is FQNEAQ. This chain's CDR3 is CASSHVRDRANTEAFF. CDR3 DNA: TGTGCCAGCAGCCACGTCCGGGACAGGGCGAACACTGAAGCTTTCTTT.

In this sample, this clonotype turned up a few times. CDR3 bases: TGTGCCAGTAAACAGGGAGTTGGCATTCAGTACTTC. This codes for CASKQGVGIQYF. The chain joins TRBV28 to TRBJ2-4, with D tentatively TRBD1 (6 bases). This CDR3 is 12 amino acids long. V dropped 9 bases and J dropped 9 bases, with 15 bases sitting between them. Germline V CDR1 and CDR2: MDHEN, SYDVKM.

V and J are TRBV5-4 and TRBJ2-6; D unresolved. The V end was cut by 0 bases, the J end by 1 base, with 8 bases between. Germline-derived CDR1 and CDR2 are SGHNT and YYREEE (reference sequence). There are 16 residues in the CDR3. CDR3 sequence reads: CASSLGWVSGANVLTF. The CDR3 DNA is TGTGCCAGCAGCTTGGGATGGGTTTCTGGGGCCAACGTCCTGACTTTC.

This clonotype occurred a few times. The rearrangement links TRBV5-1 to TRBJ2-2, with D maybe TRBD1 (6 bases). CDR3 length equals 16 residues. Germline assignment: CDR1 SGHRS and CDR2 YFSETQ. V was cut by 4 bases and J by 2 bases, with 15 bases left in between. The CDR3 is CASSHGQRINTGELFF. The CDR3 nucleotides read TGCGCCAGCAGCCACGGACAGCGTATCAACACCGGGGAGCTGTTTTTT.

Written as DNA, the CDR3 is TGCAGTGCTCAGAGTAGTGGGGGCTCGACAGATACGCAGTATTTT. Residues: CSAQSSGGSTDTQYF. V is TRBV20-1 and J is TRBJ2-3; the D gene is possibly TRBD1 (6 bases). There are 15 residues in the CDR3. Trimming took off 5 bases at V and 3 bases at J, with 18 bases between the two ends. CDR1 and CDR2 (germline): DFQATT, SNEGSKA (reference sequence).

V and J are TRBV28 and TRBJ2-7; TRBD1 agrees at 11 bases. The CDR3 spans 17 residues. The V and J ends lost 7 bases and 2 bases, in that order; junction bases with no gene match: 13. The germline gives CDR1 MDHEN, CDR2 SYDVKM. The CDR3 nucleotides read TGTGCCAGCATGGGACAGGGGGGAAAGCGGGAGGCCTACGAGCAGTACTTC. Residues: CASMGQGGKREAYEQYF.

This clonotype was seen many times. This chain connects TRBV28 to TRBJ2-7; 11 positions match TRBD2. With V trimmed by 6 bases and J by 5 bases, 24 bases remained unmatched. The CDR3 runs to 20 residues. Germline V gene sequence: CDR1 MDHEN, CDR2 SYDVKM. The CDR3 DNA reads as TGTGCCAGCAGCTACCCCTCCCGCTCGACTAGCGGGACAAGGGACAACGAGCAGTACTTC. Amino acid sequence: CASSYPSRSTSGTRDNEQYF. The full variable domain, in which reference TRBV28 and TRBJ2-7 provide the parts outside the CDR3, is DVKVTQSSRYLVKRTGEKVFLECVQDMDHENMFWYRQDPGLGLRLIYFSYDVKMKEKGDIPEGYSVSREKKERFSLILESASTNQTSMYLCASSYPSRSTSGTRDNEQYFGPGTRLTVT.

The CDR3 region is CAGSTRKGVATNEKLFF. For the CDR3, the DNA is TGTGCCGGTTCGACCCGCAAGGGAGTCGCAACTAATGAAAAACTGTTTTTT. The chain links TRBV6-4 to TRBJ1-4; D gene unclear. Germline values: CDR1 MRHNA, CDR2 SNTAGT. With 11 bases removed from V and 0 bases from J, the gap between germline ends came to 22 bases. The CDR3 sequence is 17 residues long.

This clonotype has only a few counts. This sequence joins TRBV2 and TRBJ1-5; D remains unclear. The CDR3 contains 14 residues. Between the trimmed V and J ends, which lost 6 bases and 0 bases, there was a span of 9 bases. The V gene's germline CDR1 is SNHLY and CDR2 FYNNEI. CDR3 in amino acids: CASRQMNSNQPQHF. CDR3 sequence (DNA): TGTGCCAGCAGACAGATGAATAGCAATCAGCCCCAGCATTTT.

The chain combines TRBV9 with TRBJ2-2, with D perhaps TRBD2 (7 bases). V shed 4 bases and J shed 3 bases, with 13 bases lying between them. Germline V gene sequence: CDR1 SGDLS, CDR2 YYNGEE. The CDR3 contains 15 residues. The CDR3 protein is CASSWGGQDTGELFF. CDR3 bases: TGTGCCAGCAGCTGGGGGGGGCAGGACACCGGGGAGCTGTTTTTT. Together with reference TRBV9 and TRBJ2-2, the CDR3 gives the full variable domain: DSGVTQTPKHLITATGQRVTLRCSPRSGDLSVYWYQQSLDQGLQFLIQYYNGEERAKGNILERFSAQQFPDLHSELNLSSLELGDSALYFCASSWGGQDTGELFFGEGSRLTVL.

This clonotype was observed a handful of times. V gene TRBV25-1 combines with J gene TRBJ2-5; TRBD1 or TRBD2 may be the D gene (6 bases each). Germline values: CDR1 MGHDK, CDR2 SYGVNS. V was pared by 2 bases and J by 6 bases, with 22 bases between. The CDR3 totals 17 residues. In DNA form, the CDR3 reads TGTGCCAGCAGTGAAAGCAGTGGGGCAGGGGCGGGGAAGACCCAGTACTTC. Protein: CASSESSGAGAGKTQYF.

This clonotype occurred a few times. V usage is TRBV4-1 and J usage is TRBJ2-1; D possibly uses TRBD1 or TRBD2 (5 bases each). The CDR3 contains 15 residues. Germline assignment: CDR1 MGHRA and CDR2 YSYEKL. V lost 3 bases and J lost 3, with 12 bases in between. CDR3 residues: CASSQTGTSYNEQFF. Here the CDR3 DNA reads TGCGCCAGCAGCCAGACCGGGACCAGCTACAATGAGCAGTTCTTC.

The rearrangement uses TRBV6-2 or TRBV6-3 and TRBJ2-7, with 11 bases lining up with TRBD2. J lost 2 bases, V lost 6 bases, and 6 bases had no gene match. The CDR3 has 15 residues. In germline, CDR1 is MNHEY, CDR2 SVGEGT. The CDR3 DNA reads TGTGCCAGCAGGGCTAGCGGGAGGCGGACCTACGAGCAGTACTTC. Translating gives CASRASGRRTYEQYF.

The table lists this clonotype with a few counts. V gene TRBV4-2 combines with J gene TRBJ2-5, with TRBD2 matching over 7 bases. Germline loops: CDR1 LGHNA, CDR2 YNFKEQ. Trimming removed 3 bases from V and 14 bases from J; junction bases left unmatched: 9. CDR3 length equals 12 residues. The CDR3 region is CASSQLLAPQYF. CDR3 in DNA: TGTGCCAGCAGCCAGTTACTAGCGCCACAATACTTC.

About this clonotype itself: A much larger clonotype is one base distant, so this may be a read error. V gene TRBV5-6 combines with J gene TRBJ2-6; 8 bases are shared with TRBD1. Looked up from germline, CDR1 is SGHDT and CDR2 is YYEEEE. The CDR3 has 20 residues. V gave up 4 bases and J gave up 0 bases; unmatched junction bases: 15. CDR3: CASSRPGTGIPISGANVLTF. The DNA of the CDR3 is TGTGCCAGCAGCCGTCCCGGGACAGGAATTCCCATCTCTGGGGCCAACGTCCTGACTTTC.

This clonotype occurred once. The chain has TRBV5-1 and TRBJ2-1; 9 positions agree with TRBD2. Germline assignment: CDR1 SGHRS and CDR2 YFSETQ. The CDR3 is 16 amino acids. V trimming: 6 bases; J trimming: 8 bases; junction bases outside the gene matches: 15. Here the CDR3 DNA reads TGCGCCAGCACCCCGCTAAAAGCGGGGGGCCTTGATGAGCAGTTCTTC. It translates to CASTPLKAGGLDEQFF. The entire variable domain, with the rest obtained from reference TRBV5-1 and TRBJ2-1, is as follows: KAGVTQTPRYLIKTRGQQVTLSCSPISGHRSVSWYQQTPGQGLQFLFEYFSETQRNKGNFPGRFSGRQFSNSRSEMNVSTLELGDSALYLCASTPLKAGGLDEQFFGPGTRLTVL.

This clonotype showed up just a few times. This CDR3 reads CASSLAVGAIYEQYF. CDR3 coding DNA: TGCGCCAGCAGCTTGGCCGTCGGGGCGATCTACGAGCAGTACTTC. The chain uses TRBV5-1 and TRBJ2-7; the D gene could be TRBD1 or TRBD2 (5 bases each). Between the trimmed V and J ends, which lost 0 bases and 3 bases, there was a span of 13 bases. The CDR3 has 15 residues. Germline values: CDR1 SGHRS, CDR2 YFSETQ.

As for this clonotype: This may arise from a read error, as a much more abundant clone is one base away. The chain combines TRBV6-2 or TRBV6-3 with TRBJ1-5, with D perhaps matching TRBD1 (5 bases). CDR1 is MNHEY and CDR2 is SVGEGT in the germline V gene. The CDR3 has 17 residues. The DNA of the CDR3 is TGTGGCAGCAGAGTAAACGTCCAGGGACTTAGCAATCAGCCCCAGCATTTT. Protein product: CGSRVNVQGLSNQPQHF.

This clonotype occurred a few times. CDR3 in DNA: TGCGCCAGCAGCTTGATGACTAATGAAAAACTGTTTTTT. It encodes CASSLMTNEKLFF. The genes are TRBV5-1 and TRBJ1-4; no definite D call. CDR3 length: 13 residues. In germline, CDR1 is SGHRS, CDR2 YFSETQ. The V gene lost 1 base and the J gene lost 2 bases, with 3 bases spanning the gap.

This clonotype was picked up a small number of times. The rearrangement uses TRBV7-8 and TRBJ2-5, with TRBD2 as a possible D gene (5 bases). Trimming removed 10 bases at V and 5 bases at J, with 14 bases between. This CDR3 contains 12 residues. The germline gives CDR1 SGHVS, CDR2 FQNEAQ. The CDR3 DNA reads TGTGCCACCAGTTCCGGGATTGAGACCCAGTACTTC. Its translation: CATSSGIETQYF. Full variable domain (rest looked up from reference TRBV7-8 and TRBJ2-5): GAGVSQSPRYKVAKRGQDVALRCDPISGHVSLFWYQQALGQGPEFLTYFQNEAQLDKSGLPSDRFFAERPEGSVSTLKIQRTQQEDSAVYLCATSSGIETQYFGPGTRLLVL.

This clonotype has a handful of counts. This chain connects TRBV7-2 to TRBJ1-1; D is unclear. Germline CDR1 is SGHTA and CDR2 is FQGNSA. The CDR3 consists of 13 residues. Trimming left V 10 bases short and J 1 base short, with 13 bases between. As DNA, the CDR3 is TGTGCCAACGCTCGGGCAGGGAACACTGAAGCTTTCTTT. Amino acid sequence: CANARAGNTEAFF. Full variable domain (remainder filled in from reference TRBV7-2 and TRBJ1-1): GAGVSQSPSNKVTEKGKDVELRCDPISGHTALYWYRQSLGQGLEFLIYFQGNSAPDKSGLPSDRFSAERTGGSVSTLTIQRTQQEDSAVYLCANARAGNTEAFFGQGTRLTVV.

This clonotype was seen more than once but under ten times. A junction boundary mismatches the germline segment, possibly from a read error. The rearrangement joins TRBV7-2 to TRBJ2-3; D is perhaps TRBD1 (6 bases). Germline CDR1 is SGHTA and CDR2 is FQGNSA. The CDR3 has 13 residues. The chain's CDR3 is CASSLLLTGATSF. The CDR3 nucleotides are TGTGCCAGCAGCTTACTATTGACAGGAGCAACTTCATTT.

There are a few counts of this clonotype. The V call is TRBV2, the J call TRBJ2-7, with 7 bases matching TRBD2. Germline CDR1 SNHLY, CDR2 FYNNEI. The CDR3 is 11 amino acids. The junction had 2 bases not matched to a gene; V was cut back by 8 bases and J by 4 bases. CDR3: CASQRGYEQYF. CDR3 bases: TGTGCCAGCCAGCGGGGTTACGAGCAGTACTTC.

To note about this clonotype: This sequence may be a read error, since a much larger clone differs from it by one base. The chain joins TRBV9 to TRBJ2-5; D may be TRBD2 (5 bases). Germline CDR1 SGDLS, CDR2 YYNGEE. This CDR3 is built from 15 residues. The CDR3 nucleotides are TGTGCCAGAAGCGGAAGCGCATCCTACCAAGAGACCCAGTACTTC. Translating it yields CARSGSASYQETQYF. The full variable domain, in which reference TRBV9 and TRBJ2-5 provide the parts outside the CDR3, is DSGVTQTPKHLITATGQRVTLRCSPRSGDLSVYWYQQSLDQGLQFLIQYYNGEERAKGNILERFSAQQFPDLHSELNLSSLELGDSALYFCARSGSASYQETQYFGPGTRLLVL.

The chain uses TRBV7-9 and TRBJ2-1; TRBD2 is a possible D gene (7 bases). Germline loops: CDR1 SEHNR, CDR2 FQNEAQ (reference sequence). V gave up 3 bases and J gave up 7 bases, with 19 bases separating them. The CDR3 runs to 16 residues. The CDR3 coding sequence is TGTGCCAGCAGCTTGGTTACAGGGAGGGGACGGAATGAGCAGTTCTTC. Translation: CASSLVTGRGRNEQFF. The full variable domain, in which reference TRBV7-9 and TRBJ2-1 provide the parts outside the CDR3, is DTGVSQNPRHKITKRGQNVTFRCDPISEHNRLYWYRQTLGQGPEFLTYFQNEAQLEKSRLLSDRFSAERPKGSFSTLEIQRTEQGDSAMYLCASSLVTGRGRNEQFFGPGTRLTVL.

This clonotype was observed many times. This chain connects TRBV7-2 to TRBJ2-1, with TRBD1 identical over 7 bases. This CDR3 spans 13 amino acids. Germline values: CDR1 SGHTA, CDR2 FQGNSA. Trimming removed 4 bases from V and 15 bases from J; junction bases left unmatched: 12. For the CDR3, the DNA is TGTGCCAGCAGCTACAGAGTAGACAGGGAGTGGTTCTTC. The encoded protein is CASSYRVDREWFF.

This clonotype has more than one count but fewer than ten. The chain links TRBV5-1 to TRBJ2-1; possible D gene TRBD1, 6 bases. Per the germline V gene, CDR1 is SGHRS and CDR2 is YFSETQ. Trimming shortened V by 4 bases and J by 0 bases, and 14 bases separated the two germline ends. The CDR3 totals 16 residues. DNA of the CDR3: TGCGCCAGCAGCCGGAATTTGGACAGCTCCTACAATGAGCAGTTCTTC. Its translation is CASSRNLDSSYNEQFF. The whole variable domain, filled in from reference TRBV5-1 and TRBJ2-1, reads KAGVTQTPRYLIKTRGQQVTLSCSPISGHRSVSWYQQTPGQGLQFLFEYFSETQRNKGNFPGRFSGRQFSNSRSEMNVSTLELGDSALYLCASSRNLDSSYNEQFFGPGTRLTVL.

This chain links TRBV28 with TRBJ2-5; 10 positions match TRBD1. Trimming cost V 6 bases and J 6 bases; bases outside gene matches: 10. Germline V gene data show CDR1 as MDHEN and CDR2 as SYDVKM. This CDR3 has 15 residues. The CDR3 loop reads CASRSTPGQGKTQYF. CDR3 DNA sequence: TGTGCCAGCAGATCGACCCCGGGACAGGGGAAGACCCAGTACTTC.